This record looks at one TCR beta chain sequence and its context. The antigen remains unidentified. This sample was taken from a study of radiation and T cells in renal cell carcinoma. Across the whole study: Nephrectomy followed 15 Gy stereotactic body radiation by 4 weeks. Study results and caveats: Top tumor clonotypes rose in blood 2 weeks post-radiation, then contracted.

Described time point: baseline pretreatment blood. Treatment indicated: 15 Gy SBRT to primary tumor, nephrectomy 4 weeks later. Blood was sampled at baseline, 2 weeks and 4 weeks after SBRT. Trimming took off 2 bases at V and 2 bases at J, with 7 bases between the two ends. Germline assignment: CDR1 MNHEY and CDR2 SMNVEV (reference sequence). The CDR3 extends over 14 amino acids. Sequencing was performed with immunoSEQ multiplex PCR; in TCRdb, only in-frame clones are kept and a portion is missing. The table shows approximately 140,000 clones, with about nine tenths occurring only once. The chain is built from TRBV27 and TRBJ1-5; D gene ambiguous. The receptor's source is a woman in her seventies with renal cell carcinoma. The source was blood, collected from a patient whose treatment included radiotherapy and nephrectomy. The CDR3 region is CASSLGRGNQPQHF. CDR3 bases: TGTGCCAGCAGTTTAGGGCGGGGCAATCAGCCCCAGCATTTT.